What follows describes a single TCR beta chain. How the authors handled the data: For nucleated cells, counts were estimated from reference gene primer amplification. TCRdb's table, derived via immunoSEQ multiplex PCR, lists solely in-frame clones and lacks some. The V and J calls and clone size are taken from that table; D and trimming were inferred from the DNA. The data show roughly 60,000 clones, with roughly 90% seen just once and roughly 8.4% held by the top ten. The entry originates in a study of blood T cell repertoires in COVID-19. Study in general: Donors in the United States, Italy and Spain gave samples during acute or convalescent COVID-19. Nucleic acid was either cDNA or gDNA, and it came from T cells, B-cell-depleted T cells, or PBMCs.

Germline V gives CDR1 SGHAT, CDR2 FQNNGV. The V and J ends lost 3 bases and 7 bases, in that order; junction bases with no gene match: 8. CDR3 length: 16 amino acids. The sample comprised peripheral blood. The V gene is TRBV11-2, the J gene TRBJ2-1; TRBD2 matches at 11 bases. The clonotype was recovered from a man in his 60s with active COVID-19. The chain's CDR3 is CASSFTSGSSRNEQFF. CDR3 coding DNA: TGTGCCAGCAGCTTTACTAGCGGGAGTAGTAGGAATGAGCAGTTCTTC.